What follows describes a single T cell receptor (beta chain). Its antigen remains unidentified. TCRdb keeps only in-frame clones here, not all; method: immunoSEQ multiplex PCR. The table lists more than 35,000 clones, roughly four fifths of them singletons, with 3% to 3.5% in the top ten. This sample stems from a study of PD-L1 blockade in urothelial cancer. Across the study: Patients arrived having already received 0 to 3 prior chemotherapy regimens. Blood analyses occurred 3 weeks (second dose) and 6 weeks post treatment start. Study-level findings and limits: Durable benefit accompanied greater 3-week expansion of tumor-associated blood clones. Sub-median blood TCR clonality before treatment predicted longer survival.

Germline loops: CDR1 MDHEN, CDR2 SYDVKM. The CDR3 is 14 residues long. V was pared by 2 bases and J by 6 bases, with 2 bases of the junction left unmatched. This clonotype originated in a man aged 65 to 79 with urothelial cancer. The V call is TRBV28, the J call TRBJ1-2; 11 bases match TRBD1. The source material was PBMCs, sampled around atezolizumab (anti-PD-L1) treatment. The DNA for the CDR3 is TGTGCCAGCAGTTTACGGACAGGGGGCAATGGCTACACCTTC. This translates into CASSLRTGGNGYTF.